These T cell receptor beta chains were read from a single sample in a study of blood T cell repertoires in COVID-19. The data were produced by immunoSEQ multiplex PCR, yet TCRdb's version contains in-frame clones alone and is incomplete. The table lists tens of thousands of clones, approximately 88% of them singletons. Sequenced sample: peripheral blood. The receptors come from a man aged 45-65 years with active COVID-19. Both conserved end residues are part of each CDR3. D genes are given only for firm matches. Size values are once, few and many counts, or a class for expanded clones, and some rows have none.

V,J,size,D,CDR3,DNA
TRBV28,TRBJ2-5,NA,NA,CASSFLARQETQYF,TGTGCCAGCAGTTTCCTAGCGCGACAAGAGACCCAGTACTTC
TRBV7-2,TRBJ2-5,NA,NA,CASSLGTGTGGETQYF,TGTGCCAGCAGCTTAGGTACCGGGACTGGGGGAGAGACCCAGTACTTC
TRBV19,TRBJ1-6,once,TRBD1,CASSTGWTGQNSPLHF,TGTGCCAGTAGTACCGGTTGGACAGGGCAAAATTCACCCCTCCACTTT
TRBV11-2,TRBJ1-1,NA,NA,CASSLSAGRGETEAFF,TGTGCCAGCAGCTTGTCGGCAGGACGGGGGGAGACTGAAGCTTTCTTT
TRBV24-1,TRBJ1-1,NA,NA,CATSDFRDTEAFF,TGTGCCACCAGTGACTTTCGGGACACTGAAGCTTTCTTT
TRBV7-2,TRBJ2-7,NA,NA,CASTPVGPSSYEQYF,TGTGCCAGCACCCCCGTGGGGCCAAGCTCCTACGAGCAGTACTTC
TRBV2,TRBJ2-7,NA,NA,CASSERTPWGEQYF,TGTGCCAGCAGTGAAAGGACTCCCTGGGGAGAGCAGTACTTC
TRBV7-3,TRBJ1-2,NA,NA,CASSLTGTAGSYTF,TGTGCCAGCAGCTTAACAGGGACCGCGGGAAGCTACACCTTC
TRBV14,TRBJ1-1,NA,NA,CASSPGGNTEAFF,TGTGCCAGCAGCCCCGGCGGGAACACTGAAGCTTTCTTT
TRBV18,TRBJ2-3,NA,TRBD2,CASSPPLRTSGSTDTQYF,TGTGCCAGCTCACCACCTCTTAGGACTAGCGGCAGCACAGATACGCAGTATTTT
TRBV12-3/TRBV12-4,TRBJ2-7,NA,NA,CASTDGPYEQYF,TGTGCCAGCACAGATGGGCCCTACGAGCAGTACTTC
TRBV6-2/TRBV6-3,TRBJ2-7,NA,NA,CASSSHEISGFIGQYF,TGTGCCAGCAGTTCCCATGAGATAAGCGGGTTCATTGGGCAGTACTTC
TRBV19,TRBJ2-3,NA,TRBD2,CASSTLRRGWTDTQYF,TGTGCCAGTAGTACTCTCCGGCGGGGGTGGACAGATACGCAGTATTTT
TRBV7-6,TRBJ1-1,NA,TRBD1,CASSLVQGGKNTEAFF,TGTGCCAGCAGCTTAGTTCAGGGGGGAAAGAACACTGAAGCTTTCTTT
TRBV3-1/TRBV3-2,TRBJ2-3,NA,TRBD2,CASSQGDGGALLGTDTQYF,TGTGCCAGCAGCCAAGGGGACGGGGGGGCTTTATTGGGCACAGATACGCAGTATTTT
TRBV28,TRBJ2-1,NA,TRBD1,CASSGKGQGYNEQFF,TGTGCCAGCAGCGGAAAGGGACAGGGTTACAATGAGCAGTTCTTC
TRBV5-1,TRBJ1-1,NA,NA,CASSPEGNTEAFF,TGCGCCAGCAGCCCCGAGGGGAACACTGAAGCTTTCTTT
TRBV24-1,TRBJ2-5,NA,TRBD2,CATSDWRLAEGETQYF,TGTGCCACCAGTGATTGGAGACTAGCGGAGGGGGAGACCCAGTACTTC
TRBV5-1,TRBJ2-3,NA,TRBD2,CASSYGTSGSTDTQYF,TGCGCCAGCAGCTATGGGACTAGCGGGAGCACAGATACGCAGTATTTT
TRBV13,TRBJ2-3,few,NA,CASSSQWKRDTQYF,TGTGCCAGCAGCTCCCAATGGAAGAGGGATACGCAGTATTTT
TRBV6-5,TRBJ1-2,many,TRBD1,CASSYSRTGGGYGYTF,TGTGCCAGCAGTTACTCGAGGACAGGGGGAGGCTATGGCTACACCTTC
TRBV7-2,TRBJ1-1,NA,TRBD1,CASSSRTGAYTEAFF,TGTGCCAGCAGCTCCCGTACAGGGGCTTACACTGAAGCTTTCTTT
TRBV23-1,TRBJ1-3,NA,NA,CASSQSPRKLSGNTIYF,TGCGCCAGCAGTCAATCACCCCGTAAACTCTCTGGAAACACCATATATTTT
TRBV19,TRBJ2-3,NA,NA,CASSRRSGSSTDTQYF,TGTGCCAGTAGCCGGCGGAGCGGTTCAAGCACAGATACGCAGTATTTT
TRBV5-1,TRBJ2-3,NA,TRBD2,CASSLVTSGRDTDTQYF,TGCGCCAGCAGCTTGGTCACTAGCGGGAGGGACACAGATACGCAGTATTTT
TRBV24-1,TRBJ2-1,few,NA,CATSGAGLRGEQFF,TGTGCCACCAGTGGGGCAGGGTTGCGGGGTGAGCAGTTCTTC
TRBV19,TRBJ1-2,once,NA,CASSMVAGELSSDGYTF,TGTGCCAGTAGTATGGTCGCAGGCGAATTATCGTCGGATGGCTACACCTTC
TRBV5-4,TRBJ2-2,NA,NA,CASSSMTQGRTGELFF,TGTGCCAGCAGCTCGATGACCCAGGGAAGAACCGGGGAGCTGTTTTTT
TRBV30,TRBJ1-2,NA,NA,CAWRGQHYGYTF,TGTGCCTGGAGAGGACAGCACTATGGCTACACCTTC
TRBV7-9,TRBJ1-1,NA,TRBD1,CASSPGQVNTEAFF,TGTGCCAGCAGCCCGGGACAGGTGAACACTGAAGCTTTCTTT
TRBV6-5,TRBJ1-6,once,NA,CASSYSAGRGNSPLHF,TGTGCCAGCAGTTACTCCGCAGGCCGGGGGAATTCACCCCTCCACTTT
TRBV6-2/TRBV6-3,TRBJ2-4,NA,TRBD2,CASSQPGLAGVKNIQYF,TGTGCCAGCAGCCAACCTGGACTAGCGGGAGTGAAAAACATTCAGTACTTC
TRBV27,TRBJ1-2,NA,TRBD1,CASSLNGQGKGGYTF,TGTGCCAGCAGTTTAAATGGACAGGGTAAGGGAGGCTACACCTTC
TRBV4-1,TRBJ1-4,NA,NA,CASSQAGLGIEKLFF,TGCGCCAGCAGCCAAGCCGGACTAGGAATCGAAAAACTGTTTTTT
TRBV7-9,TRBJ2-3,NA,TRBD2,CASSPTSGGSSSTDTQYF,TGTGCCAGCAGCCCTACTAGCGGGGGGTCGTCTAGCACAGATACGCAGTATTTT
TRBV7-2,TRBJ1-5,NA,NA,CASSFGTLSNQPQHF,TGTGCCAGCAGCTTCGGGACACTTAGCAATCAGCCCCAGCATTTT
TRBV2,TRBJ1-4,once,NA,CASSRSVGAEKLFF,TGTGCCAGCAGTCGGTCAGTAGGGGCTGAAAAACTGTTTTTT
TRBV5-1,TRBJ1-1,NA,NA,CASSQGPDTEAFF,TGCGCCAGCAGCCAGGGCCCGGACACTGAAGCTTTCTTT
TRBV19,TRBJ1-5,NA,NA,CASSLPASNQPQHF,TGTGCCAGTAGTCTGCCCGCGAGCAATCAGCCCCAGCATTTT
TRBV28,TRBJ2-7,NA,TRBD1,CASSFRGQGIYEQYF,TGTGCCAGCAGTTTCCGAGGACAGGGTATCTACGAGCAGTACTTC
TRBV12-3/TRBV12-4,TRBJ2-7,NA,TRBD1,CASSQTGSYEQYF,TGTGCCAGCAGCCAGACAGGGTCCTACGAGCAGTACTTC
TRBV13,TRBJ1-3,NA,NA,CASSLAPAVDTIYF,TGTGCCAGCAGCTTAGCACCGGCGGTGGACACCATATATTTT
TRBV28,TRBJ1-5,NA,TRBD1,CASSLPPLDRGSGYQPQHF,TGTGCCAGCAGTTTACCCCCCTTGGACAGGGGATCGGGATATCAGCCCCAGCATTTT
TRBV7-4,TRBJ1-1,NA,NA,CASSLGQRDTEAFF,TGTGCCAGCAGCTTAGGACAGAGAGACACTGAAGCTTTCTTT
TRBV6-2/TRBV6-3,TRBJ1-2,NA,NA,CASSSGVLSGYTF,TGTGCCAGCAGTTCAGGCGTCCTAAGCGGCTACACCTTC
TRBV27,TRBJ1-5,NA,NA,CASSFRGLGNQPQHF,TGTGCCAGCAGTTTTCGAGGGTTGGGCAATCAGCCCCAGCATTTT
TRBV20-1,TRBJ1-2,NA,TRBD1,CSAQDRASTF,TGCAGTGCTCAAGACAGGGCTAGCACCTTC
TRBV19,TRBJ2-7,few,NA,CASTSGQGYEQYF,NA
TRBV7-2,TRBJ1-3,NA,NA,CASSHDMASGNTIYF,TGTGCCAGCAGCCACGACATGGCCTCTGGAAACACCATATATTTT
TRBV7-9,TRBJ2-5,NA,TRBD2,CASSPGLAGETQYF,TGTGCCAGCAGCCCTGGGCTAGCGGGAGAGACCCAGTACTTC
TRBV15,TRBJ2-7,NA,TRBD1,CATSSVNRGEQYF,TGTGCCACCAGCAGTGTTAACAGGGGCGAGCAGTACTTC
TRBV11-2,TRBJ1-1,few,NA,CASSLALGGTEAFF,TGTGCCAGCAGCTTAGCCCTTGGGGGGACTGAAGCTTTCTTT
TRBV10-3,TRBJ2-5,NA,TRBD2,CAISDGTSGETQYF,TGTGCCATCAGTGATGGGACTAGCGGGGAGACCCAGTACTTC
TRBV24-1,TRBJ1-5,NA,NA,CATSDRRARSNQPQHF,TGTGCCACCAGTGACCGCAGGGCCAGAAGCAATCAGCCCCAGCATTTT
TRBV27,TRBJ2-5,NA,NA,CASRPLEWETQYF,TGTGCCAGCAGACCCCTAGAGTGGGAGACCCAGTACTTC